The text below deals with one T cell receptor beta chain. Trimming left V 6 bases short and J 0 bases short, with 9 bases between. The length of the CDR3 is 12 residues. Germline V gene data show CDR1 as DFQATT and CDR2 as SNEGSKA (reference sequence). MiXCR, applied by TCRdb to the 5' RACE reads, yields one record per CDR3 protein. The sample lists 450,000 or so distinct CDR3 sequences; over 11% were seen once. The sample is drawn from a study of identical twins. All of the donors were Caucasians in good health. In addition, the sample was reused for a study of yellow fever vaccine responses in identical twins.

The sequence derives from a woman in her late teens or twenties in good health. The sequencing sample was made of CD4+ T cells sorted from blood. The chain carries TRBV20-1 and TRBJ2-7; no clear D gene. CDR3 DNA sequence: TGCAGTGCCCCACATCACTCCTACGAGCAGTACTTC. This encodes CSAPHHSYEQYF.